Presented here are 19 T cell receptor beta chains from one specimen sequenced in a study of blood T cells in healthy people across ages. The second PCR ran 7 to 11 cycles with a sample-barcoded 5' primer and J-beta primers. Each CDR3 protein is one row after TCRdb ran MiXCR on the 5' RACE reads. The sample has around 1,500,000 distinct CDR3 sequences, 28% seen once. Material for sequencing was blood. The receptors shown here come from a woman aged 30 to 39 in good health.

The chain is built from TRBV7-2 and TRBJ2-2; 10 bases line up with TRBD1. Germline V CDR1 and CDR2: SGHTA, FQGNSA. V shed 3 bases and J 5 bases; nucleotides not matched to a gene: 6. The CDR3 is 16 residues long. Here the CDR3 reads CASSLDRGAGTGELFF. CDR3 coding DNA: TGTGCCAGCAGCTTGGACAGGGGGGCCGGGACCGGGGAGCTGTTTTTT.

Only a few counts were recorded for this clonotype. One end of the junction fails to match germline, which may point to a read error. V gene TRBV20-1 combines with J gene TRBJ1-2; no clear D gene. The germline CDR1 and CDR2 sequences are DFQATT and SNEGSKA (reference sequence). CDR3 length: 13 residues. The CDR3 loop is CSAVTRKEDGCTF. The CDR3 region has the DNA TGCAGTGCTGTAACTAGGAAGGAGGATGGCTGCACCTTC.

At least ten counts were recorded for this clonotype. V is TRBV20-1 and J is TRBJ2-1, with 12 bases lining up with TRBD2. The germline V gene has CDR1 DFQATT and CDR2 SNEGSKA (reference sequence). V trimming: 1 base; J trimming: 4 bases; junction bases outside the gene matches: 2. The CDR3 is 15 amino acids. The CDR3: CSARVTSGGYNEQFF. For the CDR3, the DNA is TGCAGTGCTAGAGTGACTAGCGGGGGATACAATGAGCAGTTCTTC.

V gene TRBV20-1 combines with J gene TRBJ2-3, with 7 nucleotides matching TRBD2. The CDR3 has 12 amino acids. The junction had 5 bases not matched to a gene; V was cut back by 3 bases and J by 8 bases. The germline gives CDR1 DFQATT, CDR2 SNEGSKA (reference sequence). CDR3 protein: CSASPSGGTQYF. CDR3 bases: TGCAGTGCTAGTCCTTCGGGGGGTACGCAGTATTTT.

With respect to this clonotype: This may stem from a read error, because a much larger clone lies one nucleotide away. This likely comes from a read error, as the CDR3 has no conserved phenylalanine or tryptophan at its end. The chain combines TRBV12-3 or TRBV12-4 with TRBJ2-5, with TRBD2 as a possible D gene (5 bases). This CDR3 spans 13 amino acids. V gave up 0 bases and J gave up 7 bases, with 9 bases separating them. This CDR3 is CASSLASVGTQYS. In DNA form, the CDR3 reads TGTGCCAGCAGTTTAGCTAGCGTTGGGACCCAGTACTCC.

This clonotype has a handful of counts. The gene calls are TRBV7-2 and TRBJ1-3; possible D gene TRBD1, 6 bases. The length of the CDR3 is 16 residues. V was trimmed by 5 bases and J by 0 bases, leaving 14 bases between them. Germline CDR1 reads SGHTA; CDR2 reads FQGNSA. This CDR3 is CASSPGQLGSGNTIYF. DNA for the CDR3: TGTGCCAGCAGCCCAGGACAGCTAGGCTCTGGAAACACCATATATTTT.

CDR3 sequence (DNA): TGTGCCAGCAGCCTGATACAAGCGGGACAAGAGACCCAGTACTTC. It codes for CASSLIQAGQETQYF. V and J are TRBV12-3 or TRBV12-4 and TRBJ2-5, with TRBD2 matching over 7 bases. V trimming: 6 bases; J trimming: 2 bases; junction bases outside the gene matches: 9. The CDR3 is 15 residues long.

A few counts support this clonotype. The V and J genes are TRBV10-3 and TRBJ1-1, with D uncertain. CDR3 length equals 12 residues. The germline CDR1 and CDR2 sequences are ENHRY and SYGVKD. Trimming shortened V by 5 bases and J by 0 bases, and 4 bases separated the two germline ends. The DNA for the CDR3 is TGTGCCATCAGTAGAATGAACACTGAAGCTTTCTTT. It encodes CAISRMNTEAFF.

This chain joins TRBV5-1 and TRBJ1-1; D not resolved. From germline, CDR1 is SGHRS and CDR2 YFSETQ. V lost 7 bases and J lost 1, with 11 bases in between. CDR3 length: 13 residues. DNA for the CDR3: TGCGCCAGCGGCGAGGGAGGGAACACTGAAGCTTTCTTT. As protein: CASGEGGNTEAFF.

There are a few counts of this clonotype. At one boundary the junction diverges from the germline segment, which might be a read error. This rearrangement joins TRBV24-1 to TRBJ2-3; D perhaps matches TRBD1 (6 bases). Germline V gene lookup returns CDR1 KGHDR and CDR2 SFDVKD. The CDR3 is made up of 16 amino acids. In nucleotides, the CDR3 is TGCGCCACCAGTGCCCGCGAGCGACAGGGCACAGATACGCAGTATTTT. This sequence encodes CATSARERQGTDTQYF.

Turning to this clonotype: One end of the junction fails to match germline, which may point to a read error. The chain employs TRBV24-1 and TRBJ2-3; TRBD2 matches at 7 bases. The CDR3 covers 14 residues. Germline V CDR1 and CDR2: KGHDR, SFDVKD. The CDR3: CVTGAGDHADTQYF. Here the CDR3 DNA reads TGTGTCACCGGGGCGGGGGACCACGCAGATACGCAGTATTTT.

V is TRBV21-1 and J is TRBJ2-7; the table's TRBD2 call for D was not verified on the DNA. TRBV21-1 is a documented pseudogene. The CDR3 extends over 16 amino acids. The CDR3 sequence is CASSKAEAGGFYEQYF. CDR3 nucleotides: TGTGCCAGCAGCAAAGCGGAAGCGGGAGGGTTCTACGAGCAGTACTTC.

This clonotype has a count of ten or more. V gene TRBV7-6 combines with J gene TRBJ1-5; no clear D. Germline CDR1 and CDR2: SGHVS and FNYEAQ. V dropped 8 bases and J dropped 3 bases, with 11 bases sitting between them. There are 13 residues in the CDR3. CDR3 nucleotides: TGTGCCAGCGCCCGAGGACCCAATCAGCCCCAGCATTTT. Translating gives CASARGPNQPQHF. Based on the CDR3 plus reference TRBV7-6 and TRBJ1-5, the full variable domain is GAGVSQSPRYKVTKRGQDVALRCDPISGHVSLYWYRQALGQGPEFLTYFNYEAQQDKSGLPNDRFSAERPEGSISTLTIQRTEQRDSAMYRCASARGPNQPQHFGDGTRLSIL.

This clonotype has a single count. The V gene is TRBV6-5, the J gene TRBJ2-2, with D perhaps TRBD1 (5 bases). CDR1 is MNHEY and CDR2 is SVGAGI in the germline V gene. Trimming removed 6 bases from V and 6 bases from J, with 11 bases in between. The CDR3 spans 13 residues. CDR3 region: CASSRDSSGELFF. DNA of the CDR3: TGTGCCAGCAGCCGCGACAGTTCCGGGGAGCTGTTTTTT.

This clonotype has a count of ten or more. The chain couples TRBV5-1 to TRBJ1-5; D is possibly TRBD1 (6 bases). Germline CDR1 and CDR2: SGHRS and YFSETQ. The CDR3 sequence is 13 residues long. V was cut by 5 bases and J by 4 bases, with 10 bases left in between. The CDR3 loop reads CASRSDSNQPQHF. The CDR3 nucleotides read TGCGCCAGCAGATCGGACAGTAATCAGCCCCAGCATTTT.

The chain is built from TRBV5-1 and TRBJ2-5, with a tentative D call TRBD2 (6 bases). The V and J ends lost 4 bases and 5 bases respectively, with 18 bases between them. This CDR3 contains 15 residues. CDR1 SGHRS and CDR2 YFSETQ come from the germline V gene. The CDR3: CASSLTSAGPETQYF. CDR3 DNA: TGCGCCAGCAGCCTGACCTCCGCGGGGCCGGAGACCCAGTACTTC.

Turning to this clonotype: A much larger clonotype is one base distant, so this may be a read error. V gene TRBV6-6 combines with J gene TRBJ2-1; 7 nucleotides agree with TRBD2. The CDR3 extends over 17 amino acids. The germline CDR1 and CDR2 sequences are MNHNY and SVGAGI (reference sequence). The DNA of the CDR3 is TGTGCCAGCAATTACAGTGGTGAGCGGGGACCTTACAATGAGCAGTTCTTC. It yields the protein CASNYSGERGPYNEQFF.

This clonotype was picked up a small number of times. The chain joins TRBV11-2 to TRBJ1-1; D remains ambiguous. Germline loops: CDR1 SGHAT, CDR2 FQNNGV. The CDR3 sequence is 16 residues long. The germline V and J ends were trimmed by 5 bases and 0 bases, with 16 bases remaining between them. CDR3 sequence (DNA): TGTGCCAGCAGCGCCAGACCGACGATCATGAACACTGAAGCTTTCTTT. It encodes CASSARPTIMNTEAFF.

This clonotype has just one count. The V gene is TRBV7-2, the J gene TRBJ2-5; a possible D gene is TRBD1 (5 bases). The CDR3 is 13 amino acids. CDR1 is SGHTA and CDR2 is FQGNSA in the germline V gene. V was shortened by 5 bases and J by 4 bases, with 11 bases between the two germline ends. The DNA for the CDR3 is TGTGCCAGCAGCCTGGGGCACCCAGAGACCCAGTACTTC. Its protein product is CASSLGHPETQYF.